This entry is about one T cell receptor beta chain. Its target is unknown. The CDR3 loop spans 13 amino acids. CDR1 is LNHNV and CDR2 is YYDKDF in the germline V gene (reference sequence). Trimming left V 7 bases short and J 8 bases short, with 14 bases between. This sample is part of a study of chemoradiotherapy in HPV16-positive cancers. General observations from the study: The functional HPV-specific definition rests on just a couple of HPV16-positive patients.

The repertoire was sequenced with immunoSEQ multiplex PCR; TCRdb's copy has only in-frame clones and lacks some. Counted here are over 10,000 clones, around 80% occurring once; the ten biggest clones make up approximately 2.4%. Sampling was carried out from a patient who underwent chemoradiotherapy. The chain employs TRBV15 and TRBJ1-4; D not resolved. The clonotype was recovered from a human donor with HPV-associated anogenital cancer. CDR3 nucleotides: TGTGCCACCAAAAAAGACGCGGGGGAAAAACTGTTTTTT. It specifies CATKKDAGEKLFF.